This T cell receptor beta chain emerged from a study of blood T cell repertoires in COVID-19. At the level of the study: Samples representing acute and convalescent COVID-19 were sourced from the United States, Italy and Spain. In each case, the material was cDNA or gDNA derived from T cells, B-cell-depleted T cells, or PBMCs.

In the original analysis: For nucleated cells, counts were estimated from reference gene primer amplification. Data came from immunoSEQ multiplex PCR; TCRdb stores just in-frame clones and leaves some out. Clone size and V and J calls were adopted from that table, with D and trimming inferred from the DNA. Of 50,000 to 55,000 clones in the sample, around nine tenths were seen once. This CDR3 has 15 residues. V was cut by 4 bases and J by 3 bases, with 17 bases left in between. Germline lookup yields CDR1 SGHRS and CDR2 YFSETQ. This sequence joins TRBV5-1 and TRBJ2-7, with TRBD2 as a possible D gene (6 bases). The specimen was peripheral blood. This sequence originates from a man between 50 and 59 years old with acute or convalescent COVID-19. CDR3 region: CASSDAAGNFYEQYF. The CDR3 DNA sequence: TGCGCCAGCAGCGACGCGGCGGGGAACTTCTACGAGCAGTACTTC. Together with reference TRBV5-1 and TRBJ2-7, the CDR3 gives the full variable domain: KAGVTQTPRYLIKTRGQQVTLSCSPISGHRSVSWYQQTPGQGLQFLFEYFSETQRNKGNFPGRFSGRQFSNSRSEMNVSTLELGDSALYLCASSDAAGNFYEQYFGPGTRLTVT.